This passage covers 7 T cell receptor beta chains from one sample sequenced in a study of human T cells and chemical hapten exposure. Each CDR3 protein gets one entry after TCRdb re-called the RACE reads with MiXCR. The sample holds 150,000 to 200,000 distinct CDR3 sequences; approximately 20% are singletons and the top ten take roughly 6.7%. Time point noted: patch test 1, 2 weeks after DPC sensitization. The sample's treatment: therapeutic diphenylcyclopropenone sensitization with weekly scalp DPC. Sample: whole blood, taken in connection with sensitization to the hapten diphenylcyclopropenone (DPC). The receptor source for this set is a woman in her forties or fifties with alopecia areata. Some clones in this sample may be carry-over from other donors' samples.

This chain links TRBV29-1 with TRBJ2-7, with D possibly matching TRBD2 (7 bases). The CDR3 sequence is 11 residues long. Trimming left V 4 bases short and J 7 bases short, with 11 bases between. The V gene's germline CDR1 is SQVTM and CDR2 ANQGSEA. The CDR3, as DNA: TGCAGCGTTGTTAGGGGGGGGGAGCAGTACTTC. Protein product: CSVVRGGEQYF.

The chain combines TRBV2 with TRBJ1-1; D is unclear. Germline V gives CDR1 SNHLY, CDR2 FYNNEI. The germline V and J ends were trimmed by 1 base and 4 bases, with 10 bases remaining between them. This CDR3 contains 14 residues. CDR3 amino acids: CASSEVGFATEAFF. CDR3 DNA: TGTGCCAGCAGTGAAGTAGGTTTCGCCACTGAAGCTTTCTTT.

The V gene is TRBV5-5, the J gene TRBJ1-1; TRBD1 aligns across 11 bases. CDR3 length: 17 amino acids. Per the germline V gene, CDR1 is SGHKS and CDR2 is YYEKEE (reference sequence). With 4 bases clipped from V and 0 bases from J, the junction kept 8 bases outside the gene matches. CDR3 protein: CASSLGQGAAMNTEAFF. The CDR3 nucleotides are TGTGCCAGCAGCCTCGGACAGGGGGCCGCTATGAACACTGAAGCTTTCTTT.

The V and J genes are TRBV5-1 and TRBJ1-2, with TRBD1 as a possible D gene (5 bases). This CDR3 is built from 14 residues. The V gene's germline CDR1 is SGHRS and CDR2 YFSETQ. V was trimmed by 4 bases and J by 8 bases, leaving 18 bases between them. The CDR3 nucleotides are TGCGCCAGCAGCATCCGGGGACGTGGGACGGGCTACACCTTC. Translating it yields CASSIRGRGTGYTF. The variable domain in full, with the rest retrieved from reference TRBV5-1 and TRBJ1-2, is KAGVTQTPRYLIKTRGQQVTLSCSPISGHRSVSWYQQTPGQGLQFLFEYFSETQRNKGNFPGRFSGRQFSNSRSEMNVSTLELGDSALYLCASSIRGRGTGYTFGSGTRLTVV.

This chain's CDR3 is CSARDGLAGAPDTQYF. DNA for the CDR3: TGCAGTGCTAGAGACGGACTAGCGGGAGCCCCAGATACGCAGTATTTT. The chain recombines TRBV20-1 with TRBJ2-3, with 13 nucleotides matching TRBD2. The V gene end was trimmed by 0 bases and the J gene end by 4 bases; junction bases not matched to a gene: 4. The CDR3 length is 16 residues. The germline V gene has CDR1 DFQATT and CDR2 SNEGSKA (reference sequence).

This sequence joins TRBV27 and TRBJ1-6, with TRBD1 matching 7 bases. The CDR3 spans 14 residues. CDR1 is MNHEY, CDR2 SMNVEV, per germline (reference sequence). The ends lost 8 bases at V and 10 bases at J; junction bases unmatched: 11. The CDR3 DNA reads TGTGCCAGCGGAATCACAGGGGTGAAATCACCCCTCCACTTT. It specifies CASGITGVKSPLHF.

This rearrangement joins TRBV7-3 to TRBJ2-5; TRBD2 agrees at 7 bases. CDR1 is SGHTA and CDR2 is FQGTGA in the germline V gene. The trim removed 1 base at V and 5 bases at J, leaving 1 base unmatched. The CDR3 runs to 13 residues. The CDR3: CASSLMGGETQYF. The DNA for the CDR3 is TGTGCCAGCAGCTTAATGGGGGGGGAGACCCAGTACTTC.